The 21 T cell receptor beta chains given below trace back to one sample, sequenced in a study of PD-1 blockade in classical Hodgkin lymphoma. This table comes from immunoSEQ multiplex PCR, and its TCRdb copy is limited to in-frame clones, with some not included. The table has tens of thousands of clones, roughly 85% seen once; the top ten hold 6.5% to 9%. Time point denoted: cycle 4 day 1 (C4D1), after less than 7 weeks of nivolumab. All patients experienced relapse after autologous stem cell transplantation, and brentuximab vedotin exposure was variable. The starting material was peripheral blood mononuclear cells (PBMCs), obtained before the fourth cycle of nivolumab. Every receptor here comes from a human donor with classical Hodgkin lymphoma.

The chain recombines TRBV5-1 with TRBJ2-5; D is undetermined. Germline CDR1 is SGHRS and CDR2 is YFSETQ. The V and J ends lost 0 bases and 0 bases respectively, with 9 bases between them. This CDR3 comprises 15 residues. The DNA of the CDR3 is TGCGCCAGCAGCTTGGTCTCCCCGAACCAAGAGACCCAGTACTTC. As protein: CASSLVSPNQETQYF.

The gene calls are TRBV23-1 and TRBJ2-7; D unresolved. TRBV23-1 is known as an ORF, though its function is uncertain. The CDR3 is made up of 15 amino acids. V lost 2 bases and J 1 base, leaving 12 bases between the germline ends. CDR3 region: CASSQPPSRSYEQYF. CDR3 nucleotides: TGCGCCAGCAGTCAACCCCCCAGTCGTTCCTACGAGCAGTACTTC.

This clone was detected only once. CDR3 region: CASSYSSRGRQETQYF. CDR3 coding DNA: TGTGCCAGCAGTTACAGCAGTAGGGGACGCCAAGAGACCCAGTACTTC. This chain joins TRBV6-5 and TRBJ2-5; either TRBD1 or TRBD2 may supply D (5 bases each). The CDR3 length is 16 residues. The germline V gene has CDR1 MNHEY and CDR2 SVGAGI. V lost 2 bases, J lost 1 base, and 14 bases lay in between.

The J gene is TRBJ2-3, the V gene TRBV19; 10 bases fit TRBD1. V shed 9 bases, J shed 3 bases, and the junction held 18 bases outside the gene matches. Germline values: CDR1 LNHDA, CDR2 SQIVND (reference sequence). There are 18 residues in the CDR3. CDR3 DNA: TGTGCCAGCAAGCAGATAGGGGGGACAGGGGTCGGTACAGATACGCAGTATTTT. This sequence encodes CASKQIGGTGVGTDTQYF.

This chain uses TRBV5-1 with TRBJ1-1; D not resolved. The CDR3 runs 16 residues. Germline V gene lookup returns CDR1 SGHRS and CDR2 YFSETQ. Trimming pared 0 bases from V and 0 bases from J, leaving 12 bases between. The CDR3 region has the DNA TGCGCCAGCAGCTTGGGACTCCTCGGGGTGAACACTGAAGCTTTCTTT. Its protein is CASSLGLLGVNTEAFF.

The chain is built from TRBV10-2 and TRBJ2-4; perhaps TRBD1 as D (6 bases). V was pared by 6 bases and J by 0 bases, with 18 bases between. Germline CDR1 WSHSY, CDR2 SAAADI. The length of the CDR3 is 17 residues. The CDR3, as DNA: TGCGCCAGCAGCGATACCAGGGGACGAATAGCCAAAAACATTCAGTACTTC. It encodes CASSDTRGRIAKNIQYF.

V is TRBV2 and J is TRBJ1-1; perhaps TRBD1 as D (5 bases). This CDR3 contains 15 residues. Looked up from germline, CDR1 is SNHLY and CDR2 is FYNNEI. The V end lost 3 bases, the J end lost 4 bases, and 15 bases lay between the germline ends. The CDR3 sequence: CASSDSGGSGTEAFF. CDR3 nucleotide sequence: TGTGCCAGCAGTGACTCTGGGGGATCAGGCACTGAAGCTTTCTTT.

This chain's CDR3 is CASSLVGVTEAFF. In nucleotides, the CDR3 is TGTGCCAGCAGCTTGGTTGGGGTCACTGAAGCTTTCTTT. This chain connects TRBV5-6 to TRBJ1-1; the D is unclear. Per germline, CDR1 SGHDT and CDR2 YYEEEE. V lost 0 bases, J lost 4 bases, and 7 bases lay in between. The length of the CDR3 is 13 residues.

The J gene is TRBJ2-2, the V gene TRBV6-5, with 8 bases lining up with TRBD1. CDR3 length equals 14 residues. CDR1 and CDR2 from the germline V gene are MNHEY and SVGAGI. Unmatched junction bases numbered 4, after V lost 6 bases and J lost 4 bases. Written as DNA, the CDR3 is TGTGCCAGCAGGGACAGGGCCCTCACCGGGGAGCTGTTTTTT. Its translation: CASRDRALTGELFF.

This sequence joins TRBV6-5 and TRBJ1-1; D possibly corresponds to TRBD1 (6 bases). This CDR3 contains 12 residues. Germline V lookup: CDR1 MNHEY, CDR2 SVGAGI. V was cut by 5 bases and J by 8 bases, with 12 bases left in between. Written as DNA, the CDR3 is TGTGCCAGCAGTCACAGGGTTTCCGAAGCTTTCTTT. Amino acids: CASSHRVSEAFF.

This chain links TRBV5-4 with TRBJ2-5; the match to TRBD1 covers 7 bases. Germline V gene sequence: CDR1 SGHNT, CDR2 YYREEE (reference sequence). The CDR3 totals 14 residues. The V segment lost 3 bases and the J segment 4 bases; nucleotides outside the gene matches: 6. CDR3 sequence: CASSSGTVGETQYF. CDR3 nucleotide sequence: TGTGCCAGCAGCTCCGGGACAGTCGGAGAGACCCAGTACTTC.

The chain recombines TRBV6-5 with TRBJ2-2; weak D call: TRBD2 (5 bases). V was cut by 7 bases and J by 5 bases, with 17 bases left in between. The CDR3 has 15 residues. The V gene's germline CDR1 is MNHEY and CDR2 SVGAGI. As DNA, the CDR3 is TGTGCCAGCACCCCCCGGACTCCAAGGACCGGGGAGCTGTTTTTT. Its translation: CASTPRTPRTGELFF.

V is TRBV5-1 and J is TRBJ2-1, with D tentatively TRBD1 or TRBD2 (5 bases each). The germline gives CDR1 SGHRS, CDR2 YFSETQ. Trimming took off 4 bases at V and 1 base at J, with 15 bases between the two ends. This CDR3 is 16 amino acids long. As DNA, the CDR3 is TGCGCCAGCAGCGCGGGTACAGGAGTATCCTACAATGAGCAGTTCTTC. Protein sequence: CASSAGTGVSYNEQFF.

CDR3 coding DNA: TGCAGCGTTGAAGAGGGGGGTACGCAGTATTTT. It yields the protein CSVEEGGTQYF. The rearrangement joins TRBV29-1 to TRBJ2-3, with a tentative D call TRBD2 (6 bases). Germline CDR1 SQVTM, CDR2 ANQGSEA. V shed 0 bases and J shed 8 bases, with 6 bases lying between them. This CDR3 spans 11 amino acids.

The CDR3: CASNHGQGAYEQYF. CDR3 DNA sequence: TGCGCCAGCAATCACGGACAGGGGGCCTACGAGCAGTACTTC. V usage is TRBV5-1 and J usage is TRBJ2-7, with 10 bases aligning to TRBD1. J lost 2 bases, V lost 6 bases, and 5 bases had no gene match. CDR1 is SGHRS and CDR2 is YFSETQ in the germline V gene. The CDR3 is made up of 14 amino acids.

The CDR3 DNA sequence: TGTGCCAGCAGCCCGGACAGCGGTGGCTACACCTTC. This gives the protein CASSPDSGGYTF. The J gene is TRBJ1-2, the V gene TRBV7-9; maybe TRBD1 (6 bases). The CDR3 runs 12 residues. V lost 5 bases to trimming and J lost 7 bases, with 11 bases between them. Germline V gene data show CDR1 as SEHNR and CDR2 as FQNEAQ (reference sequence).

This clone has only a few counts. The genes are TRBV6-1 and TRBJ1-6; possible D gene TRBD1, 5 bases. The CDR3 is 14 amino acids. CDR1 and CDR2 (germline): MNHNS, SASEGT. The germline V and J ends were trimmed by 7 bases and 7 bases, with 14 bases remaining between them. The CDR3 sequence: CASNPDTTNSPLHF. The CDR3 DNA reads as TGTGCCAGCAATCCGGACACTACAAATTCACCCCTCCACTTT.

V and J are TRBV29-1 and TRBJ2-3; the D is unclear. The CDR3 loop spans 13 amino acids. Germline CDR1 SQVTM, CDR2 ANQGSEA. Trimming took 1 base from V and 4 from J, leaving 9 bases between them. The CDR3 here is CSVEVAGPDTQYF. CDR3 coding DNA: TGCAGCGTTGAAGTGGCCGGGCCAGATACGCAGTATTTT.

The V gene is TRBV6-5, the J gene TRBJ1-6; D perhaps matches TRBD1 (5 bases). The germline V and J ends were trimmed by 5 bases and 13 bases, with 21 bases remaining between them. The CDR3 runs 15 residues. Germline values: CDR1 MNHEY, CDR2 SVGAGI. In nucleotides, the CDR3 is TGTGCCAGCAGTACCCCCGACAGTGGCATTTTCCCCCTCCACTTT. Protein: CASSTPDSGIFPLHF.

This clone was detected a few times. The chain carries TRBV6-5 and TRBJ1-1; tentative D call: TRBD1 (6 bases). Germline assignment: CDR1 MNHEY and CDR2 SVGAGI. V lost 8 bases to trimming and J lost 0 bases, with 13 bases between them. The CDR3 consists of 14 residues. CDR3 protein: CASGGGHLNTEAFF. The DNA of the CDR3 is TGTGCCAGCGGGGGGGGACACTTGAACACTGAAGCTTTCTTT.

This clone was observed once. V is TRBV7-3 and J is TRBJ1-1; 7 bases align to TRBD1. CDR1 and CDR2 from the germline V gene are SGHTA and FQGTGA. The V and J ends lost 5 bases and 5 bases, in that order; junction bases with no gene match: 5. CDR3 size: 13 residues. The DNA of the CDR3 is TGTGCCAGCAGCCTAATCAGGGGGACTGAAGCTTTCTTT. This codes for CASSLIRGTEAFF.